One T cell receptor (beta chain) is described in this entry. Its matching antigen is unknown. Germline V gene sequence: CDR1 SGHTA, CDR2 FQGNSA. This CDR3 region has 15 residues. Trimming removed 2 bases at V and 5 bases at J, with 15 bases between. This sample stems from a study of T cell repertoires in cytomegalovirus infection. Findings of the study overall: Cumulated frequencies of public TCR beta families served to identify carriers of CMV plus the relevant HLA. Dominating the ex vivo response were TCR beta clonotypes that were CMV-specific and HLA-C-restricted.

TCRdb recomputed calls from the reads with MiXCR, one row per CDR3 protein. The table shows roughly 170,000 distinct CDR3 sequences, with about a fifth occurring only once. This clonotype was sampled from a human donor in good health (CMV status not recorded). Some clones in this sample may be carry-over from other donors' samples. The chain links TRBV7-2 to TRBJ1-1; D perhaps matches TRBD1 (5 bases). Sample: CD8+ T cells from cultured PBMCs, taken from culture after CMV antigen stimulation. CDR3 in amino acids: CASSLSRFRETEAFF. CDR3 in DNA: TGTGCCAGCAGCTTATCCAGGTTCAGGGAGACTGAAGCTTTCTTT. The full variable domain, with the rest looked up from reference TRBV7-2 and TRBJ1-1, is GAGVSQSPSNKVTEKGKDVELRCDPISGHTALYWYRQSLGQGLEFLIYFQGNSAPDKSGLPSDRFSAERTGGSVSTLTIQRTQQEDSAVYLCASSLSRFRETEAFFGQGTRLTVV.